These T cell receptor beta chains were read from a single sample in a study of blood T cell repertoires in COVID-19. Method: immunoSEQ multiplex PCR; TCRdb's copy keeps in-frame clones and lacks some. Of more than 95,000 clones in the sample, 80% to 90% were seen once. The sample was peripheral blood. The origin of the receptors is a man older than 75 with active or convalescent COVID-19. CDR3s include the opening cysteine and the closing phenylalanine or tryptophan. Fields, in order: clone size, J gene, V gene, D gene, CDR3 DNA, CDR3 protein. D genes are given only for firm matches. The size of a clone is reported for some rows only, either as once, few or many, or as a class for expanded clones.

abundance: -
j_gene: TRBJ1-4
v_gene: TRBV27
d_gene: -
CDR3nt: TGTGCCAGCAGGAACAACAACGGGGAGAAACTGTTTTTT
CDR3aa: CASRNNNGEKLFF

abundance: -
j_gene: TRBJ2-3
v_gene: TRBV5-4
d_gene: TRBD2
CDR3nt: TGTGCCAGCAGCTCCGGACTAGCGGGGGGGATTGCAGATACGCAGTATTTT
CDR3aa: CASSSGLAGGIADTQYF

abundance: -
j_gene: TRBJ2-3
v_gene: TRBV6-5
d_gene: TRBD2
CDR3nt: TGTGCCAGCAGACAGACTAGCGTTAGCACAGATACGCAGTATTTT
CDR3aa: CASRQTSVSTDTQYF

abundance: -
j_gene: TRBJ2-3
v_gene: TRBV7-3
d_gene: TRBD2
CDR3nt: TGTGCCAGCAGCTTAAGACTAGCGGGGGGGCAAGATACGCAGTATTTT
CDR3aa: CASSLRLAGGQDTQYF

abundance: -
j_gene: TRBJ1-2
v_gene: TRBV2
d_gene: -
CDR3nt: TGTGCCAGCAGTGAGAGTTCCGGGAACTATGGCTACACCTTC
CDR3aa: CASSESSGNYGYTF

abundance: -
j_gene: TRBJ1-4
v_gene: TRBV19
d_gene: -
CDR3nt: TGTGCCAGTAGCCCAATTGAAAACCAGTCCCTCATGAAACTGTTTTTT
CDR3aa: CASSPIENQSLMKLFF

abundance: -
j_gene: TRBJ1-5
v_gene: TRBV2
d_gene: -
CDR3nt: TGTGCCAGCAGGGGGGGATCGGGAAACAATCAGCCCCAGCATTTT
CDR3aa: CASRGGSGNNQPQHF

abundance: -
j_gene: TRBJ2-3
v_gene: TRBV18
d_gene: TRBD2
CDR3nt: TGTGCCAGCTCACCAGGAACTAGCGGTGATACGCAGTATTTT
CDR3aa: CASSPGTSGDTQYF

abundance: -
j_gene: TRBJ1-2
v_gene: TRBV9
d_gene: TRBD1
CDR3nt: TGTGCCAGCAGTGAAGACAGGGGCGAAACTGGGGGCTACACCTTC
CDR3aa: CASSEDRGETGGYTF

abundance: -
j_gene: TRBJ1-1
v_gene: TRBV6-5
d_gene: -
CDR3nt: TGTGCCAGCAGGGGGGGGAACACTGAAGCTTTCTTT
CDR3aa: CASRGGNTEAFF

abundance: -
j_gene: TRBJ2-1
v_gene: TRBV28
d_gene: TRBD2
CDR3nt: TGTGCCAGCAGCTCCTTCTCGGCGGGGGGTTTGGATGAGCAGTTCTTC
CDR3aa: CASSSFSAGGLDEQFF

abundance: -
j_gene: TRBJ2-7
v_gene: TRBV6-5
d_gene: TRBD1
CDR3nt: TGTGCCAGCAGTAACGACAGGGGCTACGAGCAGTACTTC
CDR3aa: CASSNDRGYEQYF

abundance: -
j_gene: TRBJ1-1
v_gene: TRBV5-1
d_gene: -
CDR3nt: TGCGCCAGCAGCTTGTATAGACAGACGAACACTGAAGCTTTCTTT
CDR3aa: CASSLYRQTNTEAFF

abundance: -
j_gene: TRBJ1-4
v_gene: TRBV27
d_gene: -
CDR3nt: TGTGCCAGCAGTTACTACAGGGCGGGCCCTAATGAAAAACTGTTTTTT
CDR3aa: CASSYYRAGPNEKLFF

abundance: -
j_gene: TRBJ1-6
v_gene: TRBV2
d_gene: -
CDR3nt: TGTGCCAGCAGTGAAGCAAGCTCCTCCTATAATTCACCCCTCCACTTT
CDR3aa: CASSEASSSYNSPLHF

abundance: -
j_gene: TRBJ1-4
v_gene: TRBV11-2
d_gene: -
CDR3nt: TGTGCCAGCAGCTTTTTGGGAGGCGAAAAACTGTTTTTT
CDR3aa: CASSFLGGEKLFF

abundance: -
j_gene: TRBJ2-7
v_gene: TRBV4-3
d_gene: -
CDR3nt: TGCGCCAGCAGCCAAGAAGGCGGCAGGGTGATTGAGCAGTACTTC
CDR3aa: CASSQEGGRVIEQYF

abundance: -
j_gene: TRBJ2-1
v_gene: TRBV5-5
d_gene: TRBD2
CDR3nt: TGTGCCAGCAGCTTGGAAGGGCGGGGGAGCTCCTACAATGAGCAGTTCTTC
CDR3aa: CASSLEGRGSSYNEQFF

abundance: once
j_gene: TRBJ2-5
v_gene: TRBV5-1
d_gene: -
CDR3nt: TGCGCCAGCAGCTTTTCGGAGACCCAGTACTTC
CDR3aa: CASSFSETQYF

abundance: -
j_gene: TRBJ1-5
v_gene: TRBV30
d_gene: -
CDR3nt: TGTGCCTGGAGTCGAGATAGCAATCAGCCCCAGCATTTT
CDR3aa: CAWSRDSNQPQHF

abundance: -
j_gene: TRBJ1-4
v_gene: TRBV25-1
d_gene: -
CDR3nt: TGTGCCAGCTGGGCGGGGGTTGGAGAAAAACTGTTTTTT
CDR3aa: CASWAGVGEKLFF

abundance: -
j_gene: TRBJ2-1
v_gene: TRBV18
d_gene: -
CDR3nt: TGTGCCAGCTCACCATTACAGGCTCAGGGTGGCAATGAGCAGTTCTTC
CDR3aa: CASSPLQAQGGNEQFF

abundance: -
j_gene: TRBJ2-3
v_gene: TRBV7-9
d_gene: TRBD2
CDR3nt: TGTGCCAGCAGCTTGGGAGCGGGGAATTTTGATACGCAGTATTTT
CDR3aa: CASSLGAGNFDTQYF

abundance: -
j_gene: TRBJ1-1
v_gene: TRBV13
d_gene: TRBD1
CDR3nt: TGTGCCAGCAGAGCGACAGGGGGAATGGGCGCTGAAGCTTTCTTT
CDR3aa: CASRATGGMGAEAFF

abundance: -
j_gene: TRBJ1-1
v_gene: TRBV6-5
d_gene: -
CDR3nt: TGTGCCAGCAGGGAGGGGCCAAACACTGAAGCTTTCTTT
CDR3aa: CASREGPNTEAFF

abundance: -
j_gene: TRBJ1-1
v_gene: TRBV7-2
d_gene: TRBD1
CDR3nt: TGTGCCAGCAGCTCGCCCGGGACAGGGGAAGAGCAAGCTTTCTTT
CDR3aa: CASSSPGTGEEQAFF

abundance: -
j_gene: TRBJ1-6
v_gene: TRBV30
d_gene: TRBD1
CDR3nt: TGTGCCTGTTATATTCAGGGGGCTCATAATTCACCCCTCCACTTT
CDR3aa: CACYIQGAHNSPLHF

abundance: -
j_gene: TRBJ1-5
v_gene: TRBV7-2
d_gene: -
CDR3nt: TGTGCCAGCAGCTTATCCTGGGGCGGCAATCAGCCCCAGCATTTT
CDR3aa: CASSLSWGGNQPQHF

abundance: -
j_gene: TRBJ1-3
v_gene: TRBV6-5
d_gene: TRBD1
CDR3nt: TGTGCCAGCCTCGGGACAGGCTCTGGAAACACCATATATTTT
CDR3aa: CASLGTGSGNTIYF

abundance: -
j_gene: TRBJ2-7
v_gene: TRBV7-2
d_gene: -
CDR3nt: TGTGCCAGCAGCTTAGTAGGAGTAGAGACCGAGCAGTACTTC
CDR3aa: CASSLVGVETEQYF

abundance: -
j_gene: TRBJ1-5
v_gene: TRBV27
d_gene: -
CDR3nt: TGTGCCAGCAGATCCGGGGATAATCAGCCCCAGCATTTT
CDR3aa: CASRSGDNQPQHF

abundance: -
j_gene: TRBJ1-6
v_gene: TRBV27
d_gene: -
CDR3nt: TGTGCCAGCAGTATTCAGGATTTTAATTCACCCCTCCACTTT
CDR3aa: CASSIQDFNSPLHF

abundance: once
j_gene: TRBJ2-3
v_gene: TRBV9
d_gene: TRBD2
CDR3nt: TGTGCCAGCAGCGTAGGAATAGCGGGGGGTTTCACAGATACGCAGTATTTT
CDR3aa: CASSVGIAGGFTDTQYF

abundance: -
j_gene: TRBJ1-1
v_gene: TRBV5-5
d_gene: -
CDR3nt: TGTGCCAGCAGCCTCGGTGGGAACACTGAAGCTTTCTTT
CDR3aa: CASSLGGNTEAFF

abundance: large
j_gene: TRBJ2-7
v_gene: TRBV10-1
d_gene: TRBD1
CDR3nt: TGCGCCAGCAGTGAATTGCCGACAGGGGGCTACGAGCAGTACTTC
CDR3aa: CASSELPTGGYEQYF